This T cell receptor beta chain came from a study of tumor-infiltrating lymphocytes in primary liver carcinoma. Across the whole study: The patient group consisted of men and women aged 30 to 69 years. General study results and limits: A significantly higher top-250-clone fraction was found in tumors than in blood (p = 0.039). All five tumor regions shared only about 8-24% of top clones.

TCR beta cDNA came from roughly 0.45 ug total RNA, primed with a constant-region primer. Generation of the TCR beta libraries relied on three nested multiplex PCR rounds using slightly modified ARM-PCR. Each of the first two PCR rounds ran approximately 10 cycles with TRBV1-TRBV30 forward and C-beta reverse primers. TCRdb used MiXCR to reprocess the multiplex PCR reads, holding one entry per CDR3 protein. This table has roughly 120,000 distinct CDR3 sequences, approximately 64% appearing once. Unsorted bulk tissue (roughly 18-32 mg) underwent RNA and DNA co-extraction. V lost 7 bases to trimming and J lost 2 bases, with 18 bases between them. There are 16 residues in the CDR3. The germline CDR1 and CDR2 sequences are SGHRS and YFSETQ. About this clonotype itself: Its matching antigen is unknown.

The chain carries TRBV5-1 and TRBJ2-2; a weak D match, TRBD2 (5 bases). The sequenced material came from liver tumor tissue from sampling region 3. As to subset: tumor region T3, left-lateral pole. The clonotype was recovered from a woman in her fifties or sixties with primary liver carcinoma and hepatitis B virus infection. The CDR3 bases are TGCGCCAGCGGCCCTGGACTTAACGTTAACACCGGGGAGCTGTTTTTT. As protein: CASGPGLNVNTGELFF.